This T cell receptor (beta chain) was obtained from a study of T cells after yellow fever vaccination. CDR1 and CDR2 (germline): SGHAT, FQNNGV. Trimming took off 2 bases at V and 4 bases at J, with 11 bases between the two ends. CDR3 length equals 15 residues. TCR cDNA was made by 5'RACE template switching, adding a universal primer site and UMIs. TCRdb redid the calling of the 5' RACE reads with MiXCR, one entry per CDR3 protein. The sample has 150,000 to 200,000 distinct CDR3 sequences; about 10% are singletons. This clonotype was seen only a few times. Its cognate antigen is unknown. Study-wide results and caveats: A large majority of primary-vaccination clones showed up again after the booster (approximately 95% CD4, 88% CD8).

Sequencing was performed on CD8+ T cells sorted from PBMCs, taken 15 days after the yellow fever booster vaccination. The clonotype was recovered from a man aged 18 to 30 who received the YFV17D yellow fever vaccine. This chain connects TRBV11-2 to TRBJ2-2, with no clear D. The DNA of the CDR3 is TGTGCCAGCAGCTTATATATTCTGTTCACCGGGGAGCTGTTTTTT. It yields the protein CASSLYILFTGELFF.